This T cell receptor (beta chain) was documented in a study of blood T cell repertoires in COVID-19. Study summary: The United States, Italy and Spain provided the acute and convalescent COVID-19 samples. T cells, B-cell-depleted T cells, or PBMCs provided the cDNA or gDNA that served as material.

Authors' methods: Scientists estimated how many nucleated cells there were by amplifying reference gene primers. Clones were sequenced by immunoSEQ multiplex PCR, and TCRdb holds only the in-frame ones, with some missing. The V and J calls and clone size were taken over from that table, and D and trimming were inferred from the DNA. The sample carries around 170,000 clones, around 89% recorded once. V was shortened by 0 bases and J by 1 base, with 13 bases between the two germline ends. Germline assignment: CDR1 SGDLS and CDR2 YYNGEE. The CDR3 sequence is 16 residues long. This rearrangement joins TRBV9 to TRBJ1-2; D is perhaps TRBD1 (6 bases). The specimen was peripheral blood. This TCR derives from a man aged 55 to 70 with acute or convalescent COVID-19. CDR3 loop: CASSVAWDTYNYGYTF. Here the CDR3 DNA reads TGTGCCAGCAGCGTAGCGTGGGACACCTATAACTATGGCTACACCTTC. Combining the CDR3 with reference TRBV9 and TRBJ1-2 gives the whole variable domain DSGVTQTPKHLITATGQRVTLRCSPRSGDLSVYWYQQSLDQGLQFLIQYYNGEERAKGNILERFSAQQFPDLHSELNLSSLELGDSALYFCASSVAWDTYNYGYTFGSGTRLTVV.